This T cell receptor (beta chain) is from a study of PD-1 blockade in classical Hodgkin lymphoma. General study points: Before treatment, complete responders showed about the same diversity as newly diagnosed patients. CD4+ TCR diversity rose significantly by C4D1, and CD8+ TCR diversity did not.

This CDR3 has 14 residues. Trimming left V 1 base short and J 8 bases short, with 14 bases between. The germline gives CDR1 SEHNR, CDR2 FQNEAQ (reference sequence). Concerning this clone itself: What it binds is not known.

The time point was: cycle 4 day 1 (C4D1), after six to seven weeks of nivolumab. All patients experienced relapse after autologous stem cell transplantation, and brentuximab vedotin exposure was variable. Produced via immunoSEQ multiplex PCR; TCRdb's table is partial and in-frame only. The sample holds around 60,000 clones; 87% are singletons and the top ten take 6.5% to 9%. The sequences come from peripheral blood mononuclear cells (PBMCs), collected before the fourth cycle of nivolumab. The chain carries TRBV7-9 and TRBJ1-2, with TRBD1 as a possible D gene (6 bases). This clonotype was sampled from a human donor with classical Hodgkin lymphoma. The CDR3 sequence: CASSLVGGPRGYTF. The CDR3 DNA sequence: TGTGCCAGCAGCTTAGTCGGGGGGCCGCGGGGCTACACCTTC.